This T cell receptor (beta chain) was captured by sequencing in a study of blood T cell repertoires in COVID-19. Turning to the study itself: Specimens from acute and convalescent COVID-19 originated in the United States, Italy and Spain. PBMCs, B-cell-depleted T cells, or T cells provided the cDNA or gDNA that made up the material.

Participants were placed into cohorts based on the clinical history they reported. This CDR3 is built from 13 residues. CDR1 and CDR2 from the germline V gene are SGHTA and FQGNSA. The germline V and J ends were trimmed by 0 bases and 6 bases, with 5 bases remaining between them. TCRdb's table, derived via immunoSEQ multiplex PCR, lists solely in-frame clones and lacks some. The sample consists of over 120,000 clones, roughly 80% of them appearing once. The specimen was PBMCs or T cells enriched from blood (not recorded which). The V gene is TRBV7-2, the J gene TRBJ2-2; the D is unclear. The sequence came from a man over 45 who had recovered from COVID-19. CDR3 bases: TGTGCCAGCAGCTTAGCTTCCTCCGGGGAGCTGTTTTTT. Its protein is CASSLASSGELFF.